Below are 2 T cell receptor beta chains sequenced from a single sample in a study of beta chain features in type 1 diabetes. General observations from the study: Moderate but significant shortening of TCRB CDR3s was recorded in all four CD4+ subsets from Type 1 diabetes patients.

Every isolated RNA sample was fully reverse transcribed, so sequencing captured expressed TCRB transcripts. Data came from immunoSEQ multiplex PCR; TCRdb stores just in-frame clones and leaves some out. The data contain around 56,000 clones, around 50% of them singletons. These receptors are not linked to any known antigen. The sample consisted of Tregs from blood. The origin of the receptors is a woman between 40 and 55 years old with type 1 diabetes.

V gene TRBV29-1 combines with J gene TRBJ2-7, with D possibly matching TRBD1 (6 bases). The CDR3 runs 11 residues. Trimming took off 5 bases at V and 3 bases at J, with 8 bases between the two ends. CDR1 is SQVTM and CDR2 is ANQGSEA in the germline V gene. Written as DNA, the CDR3 is TGCAGCGTTTACAGGGACTACGAGCAGTACTTC. Its translation is CSVYRDYEQYF.

The chain has TRBV29-1 and TRBJ1-2; 8 bases agree with TRBD1. Germline-derived CDR1 and CDR2 are SQVTM and ANQGSEA. Trimming cost V 5 bases and J 8 bases; bases outside gene matches: 10. This CDR3 spans 13 amino acids. The CDR3 region is CSVNTGGSDGYTF. The CDR3 nucleotides are TGCAGCGTTAATACAGGGGGATCGGACGGCTACACCTTC.